Listed here are 27 T cell receptor beta chains from one sample, sequenced in a study of cytomegalovirus exposure and HLA in healthy donors. Primers for the PCR totalled 60 Vbeta and 13 Jbeta. This table comes from immunoSEQ multiplex PCR, and its TCRdb copy is limited to in-frame clones, with some not included. The sample contains about 99,000 clones, around 73% of which appear only once. The sequenced sample was PBMCs. The receptors come from a man aged 35-49 years in good health and CMV-seronegative.

The rearrangement joins TRBV7-9 to TRBJ2-5; TRBD1 aligns across 8 bases. CDR1 and CDR2 from the germline V gene are SEHNR and FQNEAQ (reference sequence). V trimming: 1 base; J trimming: 4 bases; junction bases outside the gene matches: 5. CDR3 length equals 15 residues. CDR3 residues: CASSLVPGGSETQYF. The CDR3 DNA sequence: TGTGCCAGCAGCTTAGTTCCAGGGGGCTCAGAGACCCAGTACTTC. Looking up the rest from reference TRBV7-9 and TRBJ2-5 gives the full variable domain: DTGVSQNPRHKITKRGQNVTFRCDPISEHNRLYWYRQTLGQGPEFLTYFQNEAQLEKSRLLSDRFSAERPKGSFSTLEIQRTEQGDSAMYLCASSLVPGGSETQYFGPGTRLLVL.

This clone was counted a few times. This chain joins TRBV10-3 and TRBJ1-6; 11 bases match TRBD1. CDR1 is ENHRY, CDR2 SYGVKD, per germline. Germline trimming cut 0 bases from V and 7 bases from J; bases unmatched to any gene: 2. This CDR3 spans 16 amino acids. The CDR3 is CAISESDRGQNSPLHF. In DNA, the CDR3 is TGTGCCATCAGTGAGTCGGACAGGGGGCAGAATTCACCCCTCCACTTT.

This chain uses TRBV18 with TRBJ1-1; the D gene is possibly TRBD1 (6 bases). Trimming took 2 bases from V and 2 from J, leaving 12 bases between them. The CDR3 consists of 15 residues. The germline V gene has CDR1 KGHSH and CDR2 LQKENI. CDR3 nucleotides: TGTGCCAGCTCACCAGAGCTACAGGGCAACACTGAAGCTTTCTTT. This translates into CASSPELQGNTEAFF.

This rearrangement joins TRBV7-3 to TRBJ2-1; 10 bases line up with TRBD2. V lost 5 bases and J lost 7; bases outside the gene matches: 8. The CDR3 is 15 amino acids. Germline-derived CDR1 and CDR2 are SGHTA and FQGTGA. CDR3 loop: CASSEGLALINEQFF. CDR3 nucleotides: TGTGCCAGCAGCGAGGGACTAGCGTTGATAAATGAGCAGTTCTTC.

This clone was picked up one time. V usage is TRBV2 and J usage is TRBJ1-1, with 7 bases that match TRBD1. Germline values: CDR1 SNHLY, CDR2 FYNNEI. The CDR3 sequence is 14 residues long. V lost 7 bases and J lost 1; bases outside the gene matches: 6. The CDR3 is CASKQTGQNTEAFF. The CDR3 region has the DNA TGTGCCAGCAAACAGACAGGGCAGAACACTGAAGCTTTCTTT.

The rearrangement links TRBV6-1 to TRBJ2-1; 13 nucleotides line up with TRBD2. The germline gives CDR1 MNHNS, CDR2 SASEGT. Trimming at V came to 6 bases and at J to 4 bases, leaving 3 bases not matched to a gene. This CDR3 comprises 15 residues. The CDR3, as DNA: TGTGCCAGCAGCACACTAGCGGGAGGGTACAATGAGCAGTTCTTC. Residues: CASSTLAGGYNEQFF.

This clone occurred a few times. The J gene is TRBJ2-7, the V gene TRBV29-1, with D perhaps TRBD1 (6 bases). Trimming removed 7 bases from V and 5 bases from J, with 12 bases in between. CDR1 and CDR2 from the germline V gene are SQVTM and ANQGSEA. CDR3 length equals 11 residues. CDR3 amino acids: CSAGQSNEQYF. The CDR3 DNA sequence: TGCAGCGCCGGACAGTCCAACGAGCAGTACTTC.

The chain is built from TRBV19 and TRBJ2-1; D gene unclear. V lost 3 bases and J 5 bases, leaving 8 bases between the germline ends. This CDR3 comprises 13 residues. Germline assignment: CDR1 LNHDA and CDR2 SQIVND (reference sequence). Written as DNA, the CDR3 is TGTGCCAGTAGTATTAGTGCCAACAATGAGCAGTTCTTC. Amino acids: CASSISANNEQFF.

The CDR3 reads CASSLGRGSDYGYTF. As DNA, the CDR3 is TGCGCCAGCAGCTTGGGAAGGGGTAGTGACTATGGCTACACCTTC. This chain connects TRBV5-1 to TRBJ1-2; TRBD1 is a possible D gene (5 bases). Germline V gene lookup returns CDR1 SGHRS and CDR2 YFSETQ. The CDR3 covers 15 residues. V lost 0 bases and J lost 3, with 12 bases in between.

The chain employs TRBV30 and TRBJ1-1; 8 nucleotides line up with TRBD1. The V and J ends lost 8 bases and 10 bases, in that order; junction bases with no gene match: 15. Germline V gene sequence: CDR1 GTSNPN, CDR2 SVGIG (reference sequence). The CDR3 spans 13 residues. CDR3 sequence reads: CAGGQGAPGAAFF. CDR3 nucleotide sequence: TGTGCCGGGGGGCAGGGGGCGCCGGGGGCAGCTTTCTTT.

The chain recombines TRBV7-9 with TRBJ2-2, with D tentatively TRBD2 (5 bases). This CDR3 has 14 amino acids. CDR1 is SEHNR and CDR2 is FQNEAQ in the germline V gene (reference sequence). The ends were cut back, 3 bases at V and 4 bases at J, with 9 bases in the middle. CDR3 residues: CASSFSGSTGELFF. CDR3 bases: TGTGCCAGCAGCTTTTCGGGATCCACCGGGGAGCTGTTTTTT.

The rearrangement joins TRBV27 to TRBJ1-2, with 7 bases matching TRBD1. The CDR3 has 15 amino acids. Unmatched junction bases numbered 10, after V lost 7 bases and J lost 2 bases. Germline lookup yields CDR1 MNHEY and CDR2 SMNVEV (reference sequence). The DNA for the CDR3 is TGTGCCAGCACTAATCTCCGGGACAGAAACTATGGCTACACCTTC. This sequence encodes CASTNLRDRNYGYTF.

The V and J genes are TRBV29-1 and TRBJ2-7, with TRBD2 identical over 8 bases. Germline lookup yields CDR1 SQVTM and CDR2 ANQGSEA. V shed 6 bases, J shed 2 bases, and the junction held 6 bases outside the gene matches. This CDR3 comprises 13 residues. CDR3 bases: TGCAGCGTGGTTAGCGGGACTACCTACGAGCAGTACTTC. Protein sequence: CSVVSGTTYEQYF.

The chain uses TRBV19 and TRBJ2-5; possibly TRBD2 for D (6 bases). The V gene lost 3 bases and the J gene lost 2 bases, with 10 bases spanning the gap. CDR1 and CDR2 (germline): LNHDA, SQIVND (reference sequence). The CDR3 consists of 14 residues. This CDR3 reads CASSMVSGQETQYF. The DNA for the CDR3 is TGTGCCAGTAGTATGGTTAGCGGACAAGAGACCCAGTACTTC.

V and J are TRBV19 and TRBJ2-2; 10 bases match TRBD2. Germline V gene data show CDR1 as LNHDA and CDR2 as SQIVND (reference sequence). The CDR3 consists of 15 residues. With V trimmed by 5 bases and J by 3 bases, 3 bases remained unmatched. The CDR3 loop reads CASSAGTSDTGELFF. CDR3 DNA: TGTGCCAGTAGTGCCGGGACTAGCGACACCGGGGAGCTGTTTTTT. Looking up the rest from reference TRBV19 and TRBJ2-2 gives the full variable domain: DGGITQSPKYLFRKEGQNVTLSCEQNLNHDAMYWYRQDPGQGLRLIYYSQIVNDFQKGDIAEGYSVSREKKESFPLTVTSAQKNPTAFYLCASSAGTSDTGELFFGEGSRLTVL.

A remark on this clone: A junction end diverges from the germline sequence, so it may reflect a read error. The chain recombines TRBV2 with TRBJ1-1; TRBD1 might be the D (5 bases). Germline-derived CDR1 and CDR2 are SNHLY and FYNNEI. The CDR3 spans 13 residues. The CDR3 DNA sequence: TGTGCCAGTCAGATTGGTAGACAGACTGAAGCTTCCTTT. It yields the protein CASQIGRQTEASF.

The chain is built from TRBV4-1 and TRBJ2-2; D is ambiguous. V lost 1 base to trimming and J lost 4 bases, with 16 bases between them. Germline-derived CDR1 and CDR2 are MGHRA and YSYEKL. The CDR3 contains 17 residues. CDR3 amino acids: CASSQGSPPWPTGELFF. In nucleotides, the CDR3 is TGCGCCAGCAGCCAAGGGTCCCCCCCATGGCCCACCGGGGAGCTGTTTTTT.

The chain couples TRBV19 to TRBJ2-2; TRBD1 might be the D (6 bases). V was shortened by 3 bases and J by 0 bases, with 11 bases between the two germline ends. The CDR3 contains 16 residues. CDR1 is LNHDA and CDR2 is SQIVND in the germline V gene (reference sequence). The CDR3 loop reads CASSILGTTNTGELFF. In DNA, the CDR3 is TGTGCCAGTAGTATTTTAGGGACAACGAACACCGGGGAGCTGTTTTTT.

The rearrangement links TRBV30 to TRBJ2-3; 7 bases are a match to TRBD2. The CDR3 is 14 amino acids. J gave up 7 bases and V 0 bases, and 7 bases lay outside the gene matches. Germline V lookup: CDR1 GTSNPN, CDR2 SVGIG (reference sequence). CDR3 in amino acids: CAWSVAGSRNTQYF. CDR3 nucleotide sequence: TGTGCCTGGAGTGTAGCGGGGAGCCGTAATACGCAGTATTTT.

The chain is built from TRBV5-4 and TRBJ1-4, with D maybe TRBD1 (5 bases). The CDR3 extends over 16 amino acids. Germline V gene lookup returns CDR1 SGHNT and CDR2 YYREEE (reference sequence). Between the trimmed V and J ends, which lost 5 bases and 8 bases, there was a span of 22 bases. CDR3 nucleotide sequence: TGTGCCAGCAGACGGACTGGGGAGGGGATCCAGGAAAAACTGTTTTTT. This translates into CASRRTGEGIQEKLFF.

This clone is labeled medium-sized. This sequence joins TRBV5-1 and TRBJ1-1; a possible D gene is TRBD1 (5 bases). Deletions cut 4 bases from V and 7 bases from J, with 20 bases between. Germline lookup yields CDR1 SGHRS and CDR2 YFSETQ. The CDR3 is made up of 15 amino acids. The CDR3 region has the DNA TGCGCCAGCAGCCCCTCTGTCGGGGGGGAGGGTGAAGCTTTCTTT. This encodes CASSPSVGGEGEAFF.

This clone appeared a few times. The chain joins TRBV19 to TRBJ1-5; D not certain. CDR3 size: 14 residues. With 3 bases removed from V and 6 bases from J, the gap between germline ends came to 12 bases. Per the germline V gene, CDR1 is LNHDA and CDR2 is SQIVND (reference sequence). The CDR3 DNA reads TGTGCCAGTAGTATGACCGGGAGAGGTCAGCCCCAGCATTTT. Protein product: CASSMTGRGQPQHF.

The CDR3, as DNA: TGCGCCAGCAGCGGTGACTCGGCTGGCACAGATACGCAGTATTTT. This encodes CASSGDSAGTDTQYF. The gene calls are TRBV5-1 and TRBJ2-3; the D is unclear. CDR1 SGHRS and CDR2 YFSETQ come from the germline V gene. Trimming removed 4 bases from V and 1 base from J, with 13 bases in between. The CDR3 is 15 residues long.

The chain links TRBV5-4 to TRBJ2-2; D unresolved. In germline, CDR1 is SGHNT, CDR2 YYREEE (reference sequence). The germline V and J ends were trimmed by 3 bases and 1 base, with 7 bases remaining between them. The CDR3 runs to 14 residues. In DNA, the CDR3 is TGTGCCAGCAGCTCGACGGGGAACACCGGGGAGCTGTTTTTT. Encoded protein: CASSSTGNTGELFF.

A single count supports this clone. The chain uses TRBV5-1 and TRBJ2-7; 9 positions match TRBD2. The CDR3 totals 15 residues. V dropped 1 base and J dropped 3; count of bases not matched to a gene: 5. Germline CDR1 SGHRS, CDR2 YFSETQ. This chain's CDR3 is CASSLIAGVNYEQYF. CDR3 in DNA: TGCGCCAGCAGCTTGATAGCGGGGGTGAACTACGAGCAGTACTTC.

The chain recombines TRBV6-5 with TRBJ1-2; D is ambiguous. The germline V and J ends were trimmed by 2 bases and 7 bases, with 5 bases remaining between them. This CDR3 is built from 11 residues. CDR1 and CDR2 from the germline V gene are MNHEY and SVGAGI. CDR3 loop: CASSYEGGYTF. The CDR3 bases are TGTGCCAGCAGTTACGAGGGTGGCTACACCTTC.

The chain has TRBV6-5 and TRBJ1-2; D unresolved. CDR1 is MNHEY, CDR2 SVGAGI, per germline. The CDR3 has 12 residues. V lost 0 bases to trimming and J lost 3 bases, with 2 bases between them. The CDR3 bases are TGTGCCAGCAGTTACTCCGACTATGGCTACACCTTC. Translating it yields CASSYSDYGYTF.